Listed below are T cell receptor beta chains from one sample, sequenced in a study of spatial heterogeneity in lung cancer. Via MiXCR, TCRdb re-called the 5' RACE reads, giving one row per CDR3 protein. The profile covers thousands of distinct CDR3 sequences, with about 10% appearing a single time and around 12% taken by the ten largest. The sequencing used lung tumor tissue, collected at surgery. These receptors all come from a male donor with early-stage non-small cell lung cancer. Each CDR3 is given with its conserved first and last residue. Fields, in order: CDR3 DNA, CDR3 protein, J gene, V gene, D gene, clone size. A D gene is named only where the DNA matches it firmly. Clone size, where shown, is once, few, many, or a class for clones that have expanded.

TGTGCCAGCACGAAGGAAGAATCACCCCTCCACTTT	CASTKEESPLHF	TRBJ1-6	TRBV25-1	.	medium-sized
TGTGCCAGCAGCTTATGGGGAGCGGGAACCGGGGAGCTGTTTTTT	CASSLWGAGTGELFF	TRBJ2-2	TRBV5-6	TRBD2	medium-sized
TGTGCCACCAGTGCCGGGGGGTCCCTCTCTGGGGCCAACGTCCTGACTTTC	CATSAGGSLSGANVLTF	TRBJ2-6	TRBV24-1	TRBD2	medium-sized
TGTGCCAGCAGTTCTCGACTAGCGGGAGCTGGGGCCAACGTCCTGACTTTC	CASSSRLAGAGANVLTF	TRBJ2-6	TRBV12-3/TRBV12-4	TRBD2	.
TGTGCCAGCAGTTTAGGGTACAGGGACGGGTCACCCCTCCACTTT	CASSLGYRDGSPLHF	TRBJ1-6	TRBV28	.	.
TGTGCCAGCAGCCTTAGTCCAGGGGGCCTTAATTCACCCCTCCACTTT	CASSLSPGGLNSPLHF	TRBJ1-6	TRBV7-6	TRBD1	medium-sized
TGCAGTGGCAAAAGGGAGGGAGAAAGGTTAGAGACCCAGTACTTC	CSGKREGERLETQYF	TRBJ2-5	TRBV20-1	TRBD2	many
TGTGCCAGCAGCCCGGGACGGGTCTCTGGAAACACCATATATTTT	CASSPGRVSGNTIYF	TRBJ1-3	TRBV9	.	medium-sized
TGTGCCAGCAGACCAACACAGGGGATCGGTGAAGCTTTCTTT	CASRPTQGIGEAFF	TRBJ1-1	TRBV7-3	TRBD1	medium-sized
TGCGCCAGCAGCTTGGCCTGGACCCCGGATACGCAGTATTTT	CASSLAWTPDTQYF	TRBJ2-3	TRBV5-1	.	medium-sized
TGTGCCAGCAGTTACGGGGCTCCGGGGACAGGGTTATATACGCAGTATTTT	CASSYGAPGTGLYTQYF	TRBJ2-3	TRBV6-5	TRBD1	medium-sized
TGTGCCAGCACGCCGACCCCGTTTGAAGGGGAGCTGTTTTTT	CASTPTPFEGELFF	TRBJ2-2	TRBV6-1	.	medium-sized
TGTGCCAGCAGCACTACTAGCCCAGAGACCCAGTACTTC	CASSTTSPETQYF	TRBJ2-5	TRBV7-8	.	medium-sized
TGCGCCAGCAGCTTGCGGTCAGGGTCCCAAGAGACCCAGTACTTC	CASSLRSGSQETQYF	TRBJ2-5	TRBV5-1	.	.
TGTGCCAGCAGTTACGATTCGGGCACCGGGGAGCTGTTTTTT	CASSYDSGTGELFF	TRBJ2-2	TRBV6-5	.	hyperexpanded
TGCGCCAGCAGCTTCGGTAACTCCTACAATGAGCAGTTCTTC	CASSFGNSYNEQFF	TRBJ2-1	TRBV5-1	.	.
TGTGCCAGCAGCTTAGTTCCAGTCTCCTACGAGCAGTACTTC	CASSLVPVSYEQYF	TRBJ2-7	TRBV7-9	.	medium-sized
TGTGCCAGCAGCTTAGCCCAAGTCAGAGACGAGCAGTACTTC	CASSLAQVRDEQYF	TRBJ2-7	TRBV7-9	.	medium-sized
TGTGCCAGCAGCTTAGCGATAAACACAGATACGCAGTATTTT	CASSLAINTDTQYF	TRBJ2-3	TRBV7-2	.	medium-sized
TGTGCCAGCAGCCACCGGGACAGGGTACTCTATGGCTACACCTTC	CASSHRDRVLYGYTF	TRBJ1-2	TRBV6-1	TRBD1	medium-sized
TGCAGTGCTAGAACTTCACAGGCGCGGAACCAAGAGACCCAGTACTTC	CSARTSQARNQETQYF	TRBJ2-5	TRBV20-1	.	medium-sized
TGTGCCAGCAGCCAACCCGGGCGGGTCGGGGAGCTGTTTTTT	CASSQPGRVGELFF	TRBJ2-2	TRBV4-2	.	medium-sized
TGTGCCAGCAGCCGGACCCTAGCGGGGGAGGATGAGCAGTTCTTC	CASSRTLAGEDEQFF	TRBJ2-1	TRBV6-6	TRBD2	large
TGCGCCAGCAGTGAAGGGGTCCGGGGGGGCCGTAGCACAGATACGCAGTATTTT	CASSEGVRGGRSTDTQYF	TRBJ2-3	TRBV10-2	TRBD2	few
TGCGCCAGCAGCTTGGATAGTAGCGGGAGGTATGAGCAGTTCTTC	CASSLDSSGRYEQFF	TRBJ2-1	TRBV5-1	TRBD2	.
TGTGCCAGCAGCCCCGGAATGTCAGGGAACGCCTTGCAGTACTTC	CASSPGMSGNALQYF	TRBJ2-7	TRBV7-2	.	.
TGCGCCAGCTCCAAAGGACTGGTTAACACCGGGGAGCTGTTTTTT	CASSKGLVNTGELFF	TRBJ2-2	TRBV5-1	.	medium-sized
TGCAGTGCTAGAGATTTCAGGGAAGGTCAGCCCCAGCATTTT	CSARDFREGQPQHF	TRBJ1-5	TRBV20-1	.	many
TGTGCCAGCAGCTTTGTGTCTAGAGGCATCAATGAGCAGTTCTTC	CASSFVSRGINEQFF	TRBJ2-1	TRBV7-2	.	medium-sized
TGTGCCAGCAGCTTGCGACGGGGAGATACGCAGTATTTT	CASSLRRGDTQYF	TRBJ2-3	TRBV7-2	.	medium-sized
TGTGCCAGCTCACCAAGGGTCTCAGGACGTTACAATGAGCAGTTCTTC	CASSPRVSGRYNEQFF	TRBJ2-1	TRBV18	.	medium-sized
TGCAGTGCTAGTGGCCTAACGGGGGCGTACAATGAGCAGTTCTTC	CSASGLTGAYNEQFF	TRBJ2-1	TRBV20-1	.	medium-sized
TGTGCCACCGCAAGTCGGGATACGCAGTATTTT	CATASRDTQYF	TRBJ2-3	TRBV24-1	.	many
TGTGCCAGCAGTGCCAACCCCGTAGCAGCCAATGGCTACACCTTC	CASSANPVAANGYTF	TRBJ1-2	TRBV6-5	.	.
TGTGCCAGCAGTGAGCCGGGACAGGTCGACTATGGCTACACCTTC	CASSEPGQVDYGYTF	TRBJ1-2	TRBV6-1	TRBD1	medium-sized
TGCAGTGCTACAGCGCCGGGACAGTCACATTCACCCCTCCACTTT	CSATAPGQSHSPLHF	TRBJ1-6	TRBV20-1	TRBD1	.
TGTGCCAGCAGCAACCCTAGCGGGGGGGCCTCCTACAATGAGCAGTTCTTC	CASSNPSGGASYNEQFF	TRBJ2-1	TRBV7-6	TRBD2	medium-sized
TGTGCCGGATCCAAAAAGGCCAGGGGAGGACTCTTAACTAATGAAAAACTGTTTTTT	CAGSKKARGGLLTNEKLFF	TRBJ1-4	TRBV30	.	medium-sized
TGCGCCAGCAGCACAGGGGGTTCGACCTACGAGCAGTACTTC	CASSTGGSTYEQYF	TRBJ2-7	TRBV5-1	TRBD1	few
TGTGCCAGCAGCCGGAAGCTTCCGGGACAGGGCGTCGATCAGCCCCAGCATTTT	CASSRKLPGQGVDQPQHF	TRBJ1-5	TRBV27	TRBD1	medium-sized
TGTGCCACCAGCGGACAGGGGAGGACCGGGGAGCTGTTTTTT	CATSGQGRTGELFF	TRBJ2-2	TRBV24-1	TRBD1	medium-sized
TGTGCCAGCAGCGGGGGACTAGCGGGTGGAGCGCAGTATTTT	CASSGGLAGGAQYF	TRBJ2-3	TRBV5-4	TRBD2	medium-sized
TGTGCCAGCAGCAAAGGGGGGACAGGGCTCAAAGATACGCAGTATTTT	CASSKGGTGLKDTQYF	TRBJ2-3	TRBV7-2	TRBD1	medium-sized
TGCAGCGGCTGTCACAGTCAGGGCACTGAAGCTTTCTTT	CSGCHSQGTEAFF	TRBJ1-1	TRBV29-1	.	medium-sized
TGTGCCAGCAAGGGCCAAGAGCAGTACTTC	CASKGQEQYF	TRBJ2-7	TRBV6-6	.	medium-sized